These T cell receptor beta chains were read from a single sample in a study of tumor-infiltrating lymphocytes in primary liver carcinoma. TCRdb called the multiplex PCR reads again in MiXCR, with one record for every CDR3 protein. The sample contains fewer than 400,000 distinct CDR3 sequences, more than 55% of which appear only once. Sequencing was performed on peripheral blood. These receptors all stem from a woman under 40 with primary liver carcinoma and hepatitis B virus infection. Both conserved end residues are part of each CDR3. Fields, in order: D gene, V gene, CDR3 protein. A D gene is named only where the DNA matches it firmly.

NA	TRBV14	CASSHLLYNEQFF
NA	TRBV6-6	CACSSIGQIEAFF
NA	TRBV6-6	CASSPGSSETQYF
TRBD2	TRBV4-2	CASSHGLAGDRNTGELFF
NA	TRBV11-2	CASSLPPSPLSYEQYF
NA	TRBV4-3	CASSQEWGRTNEKLFF
TRBD2	TRBV29-1	CSVVGWEGRTFF
NA	TRBV10-1	CASSESYRRAEQYF
NA	TRBV23-1	CASSRTRRPHQPQHF
NA	TRBV29-1	CSVDGRAQETQYF
NA	TRBV6-2/TRBV6-3	CASTEAQGRSNQPQHF
NA	TRBV28	CASTEAIGGGSKNIQYF
NA	TRBV29-1	CSVVMANYEQYF
NA	TRBV5-5	CASSFRRTTEAFF
NA	TRBV30	CAWSRSPEKLFF
NA	TRBV29-1	CSTPDRGYNSGDSGIETQYF
NA	TRBV29-1	CSVVVPRADNYNGQFF
NA	TRBV7-8	CASSSSTGISNQPQHF
NA	TRBV29-1	CSVVISRIFEQLF
TRBD1	TRBV7-8	CSSSPSDRGQGRGYTF
NA	TRBV4-1	CASSQFTSSYNEQFF
NA	TRBV28	CASSSDSLNTEAFF
NA	TRBV13	CASSLMEPYNEQFF
TRBD1	TRBV12-3/TRBV12-4	CASRRRGRAGTNEQFF
NA	TRBV4-2	CASSQVIQETQYF
NA	TRBV28	CASSSAGSPNPGELFF
NA	TRBV12-1	CASSCGENTGELFF
TRBD1	TRBV7-9	CPSSVQGAGEQYF